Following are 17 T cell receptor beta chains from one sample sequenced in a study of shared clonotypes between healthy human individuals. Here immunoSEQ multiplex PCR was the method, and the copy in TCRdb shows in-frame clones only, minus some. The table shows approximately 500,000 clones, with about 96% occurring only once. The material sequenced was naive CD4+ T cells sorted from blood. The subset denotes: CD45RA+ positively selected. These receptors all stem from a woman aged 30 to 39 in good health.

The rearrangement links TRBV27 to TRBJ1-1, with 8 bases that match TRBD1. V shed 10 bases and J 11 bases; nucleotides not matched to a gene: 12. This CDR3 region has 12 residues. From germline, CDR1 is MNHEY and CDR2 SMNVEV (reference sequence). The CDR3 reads CATSGQGDSAFF. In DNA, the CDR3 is TGTGCCACCTCCGGACAGGGAGACTCGGCTTTCTTT.

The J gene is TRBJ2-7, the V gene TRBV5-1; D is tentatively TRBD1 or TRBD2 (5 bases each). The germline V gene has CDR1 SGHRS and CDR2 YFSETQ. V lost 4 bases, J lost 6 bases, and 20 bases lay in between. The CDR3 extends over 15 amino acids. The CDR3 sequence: CASSPLDIFAGEQYF. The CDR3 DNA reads TGCGCCAGCAGCCCCCTGGACATTTTCGCGGGCGAGCAGTACTTC.

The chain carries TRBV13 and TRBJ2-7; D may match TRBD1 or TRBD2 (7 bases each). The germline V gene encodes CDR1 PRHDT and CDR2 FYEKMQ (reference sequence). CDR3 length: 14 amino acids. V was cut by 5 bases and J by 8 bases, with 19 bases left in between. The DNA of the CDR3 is TGTGCCAGCAGCGTGGGAGGGACAGACCCTCAGCAGTACTTC. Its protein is CASSVGGTDPQQYF.

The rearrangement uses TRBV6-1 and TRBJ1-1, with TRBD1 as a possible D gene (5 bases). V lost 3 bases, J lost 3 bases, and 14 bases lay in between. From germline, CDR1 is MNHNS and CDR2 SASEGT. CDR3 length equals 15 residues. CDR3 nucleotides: TGTGCCAGCAGTGACACCGGAGGAGGGGACACTGAAGCTTTCTTT. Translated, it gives CASSDTGGGDTEAFF.

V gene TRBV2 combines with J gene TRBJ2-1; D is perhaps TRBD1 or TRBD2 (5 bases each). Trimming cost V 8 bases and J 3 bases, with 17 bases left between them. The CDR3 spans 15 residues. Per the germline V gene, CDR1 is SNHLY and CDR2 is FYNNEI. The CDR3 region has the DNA TGTGCCAGCGGTGGAGCTAGCAGGGTCTACAATGAGCAGTTCTTC. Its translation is CASGGASRVYNEQFF. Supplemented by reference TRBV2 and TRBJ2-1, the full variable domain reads EPEVTQTPSHQVTQMGQEVILRCVPISNHLYFYWYRQILGQKVEFLVSFYNNEISEKSEIFDDQFSVERPDGSNFTLKIRSTKLEDSAMYFCASGGASRVYNEQFFGPGTRLTVL.

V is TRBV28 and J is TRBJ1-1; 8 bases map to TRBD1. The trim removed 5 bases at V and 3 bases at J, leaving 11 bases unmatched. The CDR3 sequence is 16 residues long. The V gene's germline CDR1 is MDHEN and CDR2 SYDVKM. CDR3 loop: CASSAPPGGADTEAFF. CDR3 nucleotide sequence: TGTGCCAGCAGTGCCCCCCCAGGGGGCGCGGACACTGAAGCTTTCTTT.

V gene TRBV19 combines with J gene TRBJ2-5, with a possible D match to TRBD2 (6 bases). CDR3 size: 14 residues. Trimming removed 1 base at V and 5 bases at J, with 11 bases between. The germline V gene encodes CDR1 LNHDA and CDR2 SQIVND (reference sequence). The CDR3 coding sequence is TGTGCCAGTAGTATAGCGCCCGGGGGTGAGACCCAGTACTTC. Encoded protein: CASSIAPGGETQYF.

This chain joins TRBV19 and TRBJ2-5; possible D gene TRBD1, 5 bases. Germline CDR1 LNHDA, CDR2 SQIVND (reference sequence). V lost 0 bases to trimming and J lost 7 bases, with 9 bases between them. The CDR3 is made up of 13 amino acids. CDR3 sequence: CASSIDDSMTQYF. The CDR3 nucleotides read TGTGCCAGTAGTATAGATGACAGTATGACCCAGTACTTC.

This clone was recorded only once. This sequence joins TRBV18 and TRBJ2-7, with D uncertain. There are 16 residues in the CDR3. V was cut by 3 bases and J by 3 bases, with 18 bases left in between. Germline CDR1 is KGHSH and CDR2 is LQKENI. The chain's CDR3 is CASSPQLDSSSYEQYF. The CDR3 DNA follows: TGTGCCAGCTCACCCCAACTGGATAGTTCAAGCTACGAGCAGTACTTC.

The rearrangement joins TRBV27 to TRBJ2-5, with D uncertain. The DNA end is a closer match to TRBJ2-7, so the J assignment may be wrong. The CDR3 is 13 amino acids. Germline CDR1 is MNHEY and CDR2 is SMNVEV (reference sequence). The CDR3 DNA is TGTGCCAGCAGTTTAGGGTTTTCGAGCGAGCAGTACTTC. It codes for CASSLGFSSEQYF.

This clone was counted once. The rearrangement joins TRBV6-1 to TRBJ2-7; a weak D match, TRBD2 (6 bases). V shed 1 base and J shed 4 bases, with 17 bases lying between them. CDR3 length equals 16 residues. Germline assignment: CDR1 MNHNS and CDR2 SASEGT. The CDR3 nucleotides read TGTGCCAGCAGTGAAGAGGAGGGACGACCGGGGTACGAGCAGTACTTC. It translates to CASSEEEGRPGYEQYF.

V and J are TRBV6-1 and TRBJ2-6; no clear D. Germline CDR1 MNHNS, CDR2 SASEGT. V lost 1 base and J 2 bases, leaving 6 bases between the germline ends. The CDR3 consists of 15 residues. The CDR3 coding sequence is TGTGCCAGCAGTGAAGGCGGAACTGGGGCCAACGTCCTGACTTTC. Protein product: CASSEGGTGANVLTF.

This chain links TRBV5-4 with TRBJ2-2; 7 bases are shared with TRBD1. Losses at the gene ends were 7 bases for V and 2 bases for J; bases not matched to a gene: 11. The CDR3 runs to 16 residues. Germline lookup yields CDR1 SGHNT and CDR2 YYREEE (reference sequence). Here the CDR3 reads CASSSSQGVNTGELFF. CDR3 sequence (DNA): TGTGCCAGCTCCTCCTCCCAGGGGGTAAACACCGGGGAGCTGTTTTTT.

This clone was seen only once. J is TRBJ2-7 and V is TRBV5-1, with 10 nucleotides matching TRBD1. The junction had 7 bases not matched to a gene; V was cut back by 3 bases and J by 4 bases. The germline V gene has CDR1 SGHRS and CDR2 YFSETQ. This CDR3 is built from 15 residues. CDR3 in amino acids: CASSWGDRGAYEQYF. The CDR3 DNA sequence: TGCGCCAGCAGCTGGGGGGACAGGGGTGCATACGAGCAGTACTTC. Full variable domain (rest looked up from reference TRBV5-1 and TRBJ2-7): KAGVTQTPRYLIKTRGQQVTLSCSPISGHRSVSWYQQTPGQGLQFLFEYFSETQRNKGNFPGRFSGRQFSNSRSEMNVSTLELGDSALYLCASSWGDRGAYEQYFGPGTRLTVT.

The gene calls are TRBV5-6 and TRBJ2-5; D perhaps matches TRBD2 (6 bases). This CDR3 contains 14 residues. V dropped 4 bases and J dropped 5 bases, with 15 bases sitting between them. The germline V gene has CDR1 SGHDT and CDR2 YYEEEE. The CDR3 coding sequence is TGTGCCAGCAGCGGCAGGAGGGCTTACGAGACCCAGTACTTC. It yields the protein CASSGRRAYETQYF.

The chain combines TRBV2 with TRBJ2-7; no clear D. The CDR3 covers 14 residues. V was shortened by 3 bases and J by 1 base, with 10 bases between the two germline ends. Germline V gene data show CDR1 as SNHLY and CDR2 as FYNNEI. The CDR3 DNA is TGTGCCAGCAGTGAGGAACGTTCGTCCTACGAGCAGTACTTC. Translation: CASSEERSSYEQYF. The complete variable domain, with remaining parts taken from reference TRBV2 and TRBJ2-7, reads EPEVTQTPSHQVTQMGQEVILRCVPISNHLYFYWYRQILGQKVEFLVSFYNNEISEKSEIFDDQFSVERPDGSNFTLKIRSTKLEDSAMYFCASSEERSSYEQYFGPGTRLTVT.

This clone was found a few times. The CDR3 DNA follows: TGTGCCTGGAAGGGACAGGGGGCTGGAAACACCATATATTTT. It encodes CAWKGQGAGNTIYF. The chain couples TRBV30 to TRBJ1-3, with TRBD1 identical over 11 bases. V gave up 4 bases and J gave up 2 bases; unmatched junction bases: 1. From germline, CDR1 is GTSNPN and CDR2 SVGIG (reference sequence). The length of the CDR3 is 14 residues.